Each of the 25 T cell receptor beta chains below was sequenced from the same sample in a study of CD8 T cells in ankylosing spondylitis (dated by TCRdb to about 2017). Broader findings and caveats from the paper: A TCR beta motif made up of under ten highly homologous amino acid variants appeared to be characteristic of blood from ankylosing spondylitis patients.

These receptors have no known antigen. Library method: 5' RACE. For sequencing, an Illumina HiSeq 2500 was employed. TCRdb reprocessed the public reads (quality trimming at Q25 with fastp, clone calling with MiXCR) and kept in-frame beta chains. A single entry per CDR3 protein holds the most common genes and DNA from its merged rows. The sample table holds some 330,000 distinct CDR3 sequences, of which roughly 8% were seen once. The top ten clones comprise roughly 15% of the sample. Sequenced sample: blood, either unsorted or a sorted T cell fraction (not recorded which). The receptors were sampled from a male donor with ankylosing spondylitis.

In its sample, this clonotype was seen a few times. CDR3 nucleotides: TGTGCCAGCAGCTCCGAGGGACCGTTCCCTTCGAGCACTGAAGCTTTCTTT. Its protein product is CASSSEGPFPSSTEAFF. The V gene is TRBV12-3 or TRBV12-4, the J gene TRBJ1-1, with D maybe TRBD1 (5 bases). The CDR3 totals 17 residues. Between the trimmed V and J ends, which lost 6 bases and 4 bases, there was a span of 24 bases.

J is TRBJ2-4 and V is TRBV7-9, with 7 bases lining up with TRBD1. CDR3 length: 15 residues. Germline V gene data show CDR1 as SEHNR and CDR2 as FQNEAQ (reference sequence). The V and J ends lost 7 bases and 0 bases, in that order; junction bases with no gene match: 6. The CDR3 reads CASTGTVLAKNIQYF. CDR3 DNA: TGTGCCAGCACCGGGACAGTGCTAGCCAAAAACATTCAGTACTTC. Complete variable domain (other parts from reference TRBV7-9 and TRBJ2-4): DTGVSQNPRHKITKRGQNVTFRCDPISEHNRLYWYRQTLGQGPEFLTYFQNEAQLEKSRLLSDRFSAERPKGSFSTLEIQRTEQGDSAMYLCASTGTVLAKNIQYFGAGTRLSVL.

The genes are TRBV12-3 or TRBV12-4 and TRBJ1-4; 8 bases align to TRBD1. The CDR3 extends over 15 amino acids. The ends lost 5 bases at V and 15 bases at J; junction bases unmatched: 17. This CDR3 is CASSRSGQGRSGVFF. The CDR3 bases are TGTGCCAGCAGTCGAAGTGGACAGGGCCGGTCGGGGGTGTTTTTT.

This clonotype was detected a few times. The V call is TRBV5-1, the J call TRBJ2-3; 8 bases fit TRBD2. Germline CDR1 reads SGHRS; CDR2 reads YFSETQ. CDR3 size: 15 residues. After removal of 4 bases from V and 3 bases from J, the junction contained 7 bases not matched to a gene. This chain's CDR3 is CASSQSGSITDTQYF. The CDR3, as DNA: TGCGCCAGCAGCCAGAGCGGGAGTATAACAGATACGCAGTATTTT.

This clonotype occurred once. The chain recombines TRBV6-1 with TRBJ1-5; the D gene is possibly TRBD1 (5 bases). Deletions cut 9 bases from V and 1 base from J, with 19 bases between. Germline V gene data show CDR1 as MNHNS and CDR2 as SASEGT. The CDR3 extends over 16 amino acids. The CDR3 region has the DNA TGTGCCAGTAGGACTGGGTGGGGCGGAAGCAATCAGCCCCAGCATTTT. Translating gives CASRTGWGGSNQPQHF.

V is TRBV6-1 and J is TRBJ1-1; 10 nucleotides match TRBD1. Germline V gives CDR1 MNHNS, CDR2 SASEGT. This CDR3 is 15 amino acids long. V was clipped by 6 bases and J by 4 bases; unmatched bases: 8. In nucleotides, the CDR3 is TGTGCCAGCAGATGGTCCGGGACAGGGGTCACTGAAGCTTTCTTT. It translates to CASRWSGTGVTEAFF.

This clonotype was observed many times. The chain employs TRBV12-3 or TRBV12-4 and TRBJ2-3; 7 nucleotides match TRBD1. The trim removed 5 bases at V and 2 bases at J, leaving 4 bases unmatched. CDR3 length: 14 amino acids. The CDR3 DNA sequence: TGTGCCAGCAGTGTGGGGACAGCCACAGATACGCAGTATTTT. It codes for CASSVGTATDTQYF.

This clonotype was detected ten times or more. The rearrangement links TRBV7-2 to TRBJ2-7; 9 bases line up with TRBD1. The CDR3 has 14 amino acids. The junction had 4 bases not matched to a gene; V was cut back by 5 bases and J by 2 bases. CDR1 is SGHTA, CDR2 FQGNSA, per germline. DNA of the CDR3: TGTGCCAGCAGCCTAGGGACAGGGCCCTACGAGCAGTACTTC. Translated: CASSLGTGPYEQYF.

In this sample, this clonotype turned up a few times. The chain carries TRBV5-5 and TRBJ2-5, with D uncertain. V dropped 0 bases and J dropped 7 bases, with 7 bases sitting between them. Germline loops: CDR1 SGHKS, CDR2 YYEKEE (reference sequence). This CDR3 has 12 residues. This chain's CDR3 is CASSLGLPTQYF. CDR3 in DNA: TGTGCCAGCAGCTTGGGTCTCCCGACCCAGTACTTC.

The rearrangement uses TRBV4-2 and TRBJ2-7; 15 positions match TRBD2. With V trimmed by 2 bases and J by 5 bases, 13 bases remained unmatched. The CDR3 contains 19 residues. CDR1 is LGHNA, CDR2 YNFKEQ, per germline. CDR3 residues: CASSQTGTSGRIIMNEQYF. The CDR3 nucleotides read TGTGCCAGCAGCCAAACCGGGACTAGCGGGAGGATCATCATGAACGAGCAGTACTTC.

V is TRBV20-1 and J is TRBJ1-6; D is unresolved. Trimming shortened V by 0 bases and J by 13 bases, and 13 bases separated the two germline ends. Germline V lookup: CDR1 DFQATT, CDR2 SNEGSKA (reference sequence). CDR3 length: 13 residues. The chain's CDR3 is CSARDGRVWPLHF. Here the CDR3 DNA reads TGCAGTGCTAGAGATGGGAGGGTGTGGCCCCTCCACTTT.

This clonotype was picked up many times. CDR3 protein: CASSVTGWGTEAFF. CDR3 bases: TGCGCCAGCAGCGTGACAGGGTGGGGCACTGAAGCTTTCTTT. This sequence joins TRBV5-1 and TRBJ1-1, with 7 positions matching TRBD1. V was pared by 4 bases and J by 4 bases, with 7 bases of the junction left unmatched. The CDR3 is made up of 14 amino acids. Germline-derived CDR1 and CDR2 are SGHRS and YFSETQ.

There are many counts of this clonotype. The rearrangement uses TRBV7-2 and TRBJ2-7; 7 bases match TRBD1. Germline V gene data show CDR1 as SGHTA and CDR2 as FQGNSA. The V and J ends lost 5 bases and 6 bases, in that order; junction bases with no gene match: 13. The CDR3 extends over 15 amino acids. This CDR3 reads CASSPQTGLSGEQYF. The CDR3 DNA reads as TGTGCCAGCAGCCCCCAGACAGGGCTCTCTGGCGAGCAGTACTTC.

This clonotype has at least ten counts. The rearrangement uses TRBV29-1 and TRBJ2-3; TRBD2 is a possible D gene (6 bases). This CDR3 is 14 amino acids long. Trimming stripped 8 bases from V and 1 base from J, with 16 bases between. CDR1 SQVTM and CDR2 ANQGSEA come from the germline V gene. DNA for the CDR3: TGCAGCACCACCCGTGGAGGGCGCACAGATACGCAGTATTTT. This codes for CSTTRGGRTDTQYF.

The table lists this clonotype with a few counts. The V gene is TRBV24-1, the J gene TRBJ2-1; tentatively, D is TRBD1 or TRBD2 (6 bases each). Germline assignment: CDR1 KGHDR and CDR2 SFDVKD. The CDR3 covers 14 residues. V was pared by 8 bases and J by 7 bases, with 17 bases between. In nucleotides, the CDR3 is TGTGCCACCAATAGGGGGGCCGCGCATAATGAGCAGTTCTTC. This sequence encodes CATNRGAAHNEQFF.

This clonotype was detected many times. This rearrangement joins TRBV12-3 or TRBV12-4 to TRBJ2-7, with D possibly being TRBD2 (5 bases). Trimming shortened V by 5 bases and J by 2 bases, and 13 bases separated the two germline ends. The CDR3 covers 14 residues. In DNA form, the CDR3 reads TGTGCCAGCAGTAACACCGACGGGGCCTACGAGCAGTACTTC. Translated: CASSNTDGAYEQYF.

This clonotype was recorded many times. The chain's CDR3 is CASSLGQLTEAFF. For the CDR3, the DNA is TGCGCCAGCAGCTTGGGCCAGCTCACTGAAGCTTTCTTT. The V call is TRBV5-1, the J call TRBJ1-1; D not resolved. The CDR3 has 13 residues. V dropped 0 bases and J dropped 4 bases, with 7 bases sitting between them. Germline-derived CDR1 and CDR2 are SGHRS and YFSETQ. The full variable domain, its missing parts supplied by reference TRBV5-1 and TRBJ1-1, is KAGVTQTPRYLIKTRGQQVTLSCSPISGHRSVSWYQQTPGQGLQFLFEYFSETQRNKGNFPGRFSGRQFSNSRSEMNVSTLELGDSALYLCASSLGQLTEAFFGQGTRLTVV.

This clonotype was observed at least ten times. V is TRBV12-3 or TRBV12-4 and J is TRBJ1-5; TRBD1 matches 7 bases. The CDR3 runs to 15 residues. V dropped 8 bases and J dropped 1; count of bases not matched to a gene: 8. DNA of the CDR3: TGTGCCAGCGGGGGCCCAGGGGGAAGCAATCAGCCCCAGCATTTT. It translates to CASGGPGGSNQPQHF.

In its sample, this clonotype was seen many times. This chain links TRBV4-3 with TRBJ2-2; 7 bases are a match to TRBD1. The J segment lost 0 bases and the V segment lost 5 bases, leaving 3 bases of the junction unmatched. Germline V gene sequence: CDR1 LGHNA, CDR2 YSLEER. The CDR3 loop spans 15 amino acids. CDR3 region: CASSADRANTGELFF. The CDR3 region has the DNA TGCGCCAGCAGCGCAGACAGGGCGAACACCGGGGAGCTGTTTTTT.

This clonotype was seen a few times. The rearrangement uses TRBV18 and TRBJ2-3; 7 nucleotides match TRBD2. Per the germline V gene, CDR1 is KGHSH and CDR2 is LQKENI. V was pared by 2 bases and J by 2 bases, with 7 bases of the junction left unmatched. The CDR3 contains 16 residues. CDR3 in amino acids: CASSPRASGYTDTQYF. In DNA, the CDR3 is TGTGCCAGCTCACCAAGGGCTAGCGGTTACACAGATACGCAGTATTTT.

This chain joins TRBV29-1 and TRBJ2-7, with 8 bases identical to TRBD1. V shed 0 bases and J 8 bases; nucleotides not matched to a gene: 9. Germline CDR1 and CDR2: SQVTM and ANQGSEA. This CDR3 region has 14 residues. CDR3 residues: CSVEDQRGQVKQYF. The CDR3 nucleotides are TGCAGCGTTGAAGATCAAAGGGGACAGGTCAAGCAGTACTTC.

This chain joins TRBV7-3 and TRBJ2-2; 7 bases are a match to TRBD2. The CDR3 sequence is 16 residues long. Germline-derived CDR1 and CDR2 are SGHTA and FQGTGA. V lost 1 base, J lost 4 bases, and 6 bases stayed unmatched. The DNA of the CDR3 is TGTGCCAGCAGCTTAATGGGCGGGAGTGGCACCGGGGAGCTGTTTTTT. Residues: CASSLMGGSGTGELFF.

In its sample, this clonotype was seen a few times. The CDR3 protein is CSARDMDRVVETQYF. In DNA, the CDR3 is TGCAGTGCTAGAGATATGGACAGGGTGGTGGAGACCCAGTACTTC. This chain connects TRBV20-1 to TRBJ2-5; 8 nucleotides line up with TRBD1. Trimming took 0 bases from V and 5 from J; bases not matched to a gene: 8. The CDR3 has 15 residues. Germline-derived CDR1 and CDR2 are DFQATT and SNEGSKA (reference sequence).

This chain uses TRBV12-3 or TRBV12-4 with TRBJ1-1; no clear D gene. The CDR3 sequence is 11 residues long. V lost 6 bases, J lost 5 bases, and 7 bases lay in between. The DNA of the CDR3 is TGTGCCAGCAGCCAACTGACTGAAGCTTTCTTT. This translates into CASSQLTEAFF.

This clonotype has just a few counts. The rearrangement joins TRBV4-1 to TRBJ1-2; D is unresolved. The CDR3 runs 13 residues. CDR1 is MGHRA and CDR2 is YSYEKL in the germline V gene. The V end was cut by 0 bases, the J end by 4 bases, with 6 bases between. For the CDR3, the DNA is TGCGCCAGCAGCCAAGAACTGGCCTATGGCTACACCTTC. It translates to CASSQELAYGYTF.